The present TCR beta chain was sequenced within a study of T cell responses to AZD1222 COVID-19 vaccine. This table comes from immunoSEQ multiplex PCR, and its TCRdb copy is limited to in-frame clones, with some not included. Of about 110,000 clones in the sample, 70% to 90% were seen once. J was trimmed by 7 bases and V by 1 base; bases with no gene match: 4. The CDR3 loop spans 14 amino acids. The V gene's germline CDR1 is GTSNPN and CDR2 SVGIG (reference sequence). The J gene is TRBJ1-4, the V gene TRBV30; 9 positions match TRBD1. The input for sequencing was peripheral blood, taken 28 days after the second AZD1222 dose. The origin of this receptor is an adult who received the AZD1222 COVID-19 vaccine. The CDR3 coding sequence is TGTGCCTGGAGTGCACAGGGGGCGATTGAAAAACTGTTTTTT. Residues: CAWSAQGAIEKLFF.